A single sample is the source of the 27 T cell receptor beta chains below, sequenced in a study of T cell responses to AZD1222 COVID-19 vaccine. Using immunoSEQ multiplex PCR, the repertoire was profiled, and TCRdb retains in-frame clones only, with some absent. This sample carries 100,000 to 150,000 clones, more than 70% of them seen once, and the ten largest clones take around 12%. Specimen: peripheral blood, collected on day 0 of AZD1222 vaccination. The receptors were gathered from an adult in good health.

The chain recombines TRBV7-2 with TRBJ2-2; D unresolved. The CDR3 is made up of 15 amino acids. The V and J ends lost 1 base and 0 bases respectively, with 6 bases between them. Germline V gene sequence: CDR1 SGHTA, CDR2 FQGNSA. Here the CDR3 reads CASSLDRPNTGELFF. In DNA, the CDR3 is TGTGCCAGCAGCTTAGATAGACCGAACACCGGGGAGCTGTTTTTT.

The V and J genes are TRBV2 and TRBJ1-1, with 9 bases fitting TRBD1. The CDR3 extends over 13 amino acids. Germline V gene data show CDR1 as SNHLY and CDR2 as FYNNEI. The ends lost 11 bases at V and 6 bases at J; junction bases unmatched: 10. In DNA form, the CDR3 reads TGTGCCGACTCAGACAGGGGGGTGCCTGAAGCTTTCTTT. It yields the protein CADSDRGVPEAFF. The complete variable domain, with remaining parts taken from reference TRBV2 and TRBJ1-1, reads EPEVTQTPSHQVTQMGQEVILRCVPISNHLYFYWYRQILGQKVEFLVSFYNNEISEKSEIFDDQFSVERPDGSNFTLKIRSTKLEDSAMYFCADSDRGVPEAFFGQGTRLTVV.

The chain employs TRBV19 and TRBJ1-4; D remains ambiguous. CDR3 length equals 15 residues. Trimming removed 2 bases from V and 8 bases from J, with 15 bases in between. Germline assignment: CDR1 LNHDA and CDR2 SQIVND (reference sequence). CDR3 nucleotides: TGTGCCAGTAGTATACGGAGGGATATGGGCGAAAAACTGTTTTTT. Translated, it gives CASSIRRDMGEKLFF.

This sequence joins TRBV28 and TRBJ2-1, with a weak D call TRBD2 (6 bases). This CDR3 has 16 amino acids. Germline CDR1 and CDR2: MDHEN and SYDVKM. With 6 bases removed from V and 6 bases from J, the gap between germline ends came to 21 bases. CDR3 sequence reads: CASSRNSGLRGNEQFF. CDR3 sequence (DNA): TGTGCCAGCAGCCGAAACAGCGGACTAAGGGGCAATGAGCAGTTCTTC.

This rearrangement joins TRBV6-5 to TRBJ1-3, with TRBD1 matching over 7 bases. CDR1 MNHEY and CDR2 SVGAGI come from the germline V gene. Trimming at V came to 5 bases and at J to 3 bases, leaving 4 bases not matched to a gene. CDR3 length: 14 amino acids. CDR3: CASSTDRSGNTIYF. DNA of the CDR3: TGTGCCAGCAGTACGGACAGGAGTGGAAACACCATATATTTT.

This chain connects TRBV15 to TRBJ2-5; TRBD2 is a possible D gene (5 bases). The CDR3 has 15 residues. V was trimmed by 0 bases and J by 1 base, leaving 9 bases between them. Germline CDR1 LNHNV, CDR2 YYDKDF (reference sequence). The CDR3 bases are TGTGCCACCAGCAGAGATCCCGGGGTCCAAGAGACCCAGTACTTC. Its translation is CATSRDPGVQETQYF. Based on the CDR3 plus reference TRBV15 and TRBJ2-5, the full variable domain is DAMVIQNPRYQVTQFGKPVTLSCSQTLNHNVMYWYQQKSSQAPKLLFHYYDKDFNNEADTPDNFQSRRPNTSFCFLDIRSPGLGDTAMYLCATSRDPGVQETQYFGPGTRLLVL.

This sequence joins TRBV19 and TRBJ2-1; D unclear. CDR3 length equals 11 residues. The V end was cut by 7 bases, the J end by 4 bases, with 5 bases between. In germline, CDR1 is LNHDA, CDR2 SQIVND (reference sequence). This CDR3 reads CASKGYNEQFF. The CDR3 region has the DNA TGTGCCAGTAAAGGGTACAATGAGCAGTTCTTC.

This chain joins TRBV6-5 and TRBJ1-3; no reliable D call. Germline CDR1 MNHEY, CDR2 SVGAGI. V lost 6 bases and J 0 bases, leaving 9 bases between the germline ends. The CDR3 has 14 amino acids. The CDR3 protein is CASSLRSSGNTIYF. CDR3 coding DNA: TGTGCCAGCAGCCTAAGGAGCTCTGGAAACACCATATATTTT.

This chain connects TRBV11-2 to TRBJ1-2, with D unresolved. Germline CDR1 reads SGHAT; CDR2 reads FQNNGV. V lost 7 bases and J lost 3, with 24 bases in between. The CDR3 runs 17 residues. The DNA for the CDR3 is TGTGCCAGCACCCTTCCGGGGAAAAGAAGACACCACTATGGCTACACCTTC. Amino acids: CASTLPGKRRHHYGYTF.

The chain combines TRBV5-1 with TRBJ2-7, with D perhaps TRBD1 (6 bases). This CDR3 comprises 13 residues. Per germline, CDR1 SGHRS and CDR2 YFSETQ. Trimming took 4 bases from V and 3 from J, leaving 11 bases between them. This CDR3 reads CASSPDRLYEQYF. CDR3 sequence (DNA): TGCGCCAGCAGCCCTGACAGGCTCTACGAGCAGTACTTC.

The chain is built from TRBV11-2 and TRBJ2-7; 8 bases map to TRBD2. The CDR3 loop spans 16 amino acids. Germline V gene data show CDR1 as SGHAT and CDR2 as FQNNGV. The trim removed 1 base at V and 2 bases at J, leaving 7 bases unmatched. The CDR3 coding sequence is TGTGCCAGCAGCTTAGTCGCAGCGGGAGCTGCCTACGAGCAGTACTTC. Its protein is CASSLVAAGAAYEQYF.

This sequence joins TRBV6-6 and TRBJ2-7; maybe TRBD2 (6 bases). V was pared by 6 bases and J by 5 bases, with 11 bases between. This CDR3 has 12 residues. Germline assignment: CDR1 MNHNY and CDR2 SVGAGI (reference sequence). The CDR3 protein is CASSSGLNEQYF. Written as DNA, the CDR3 is TGTGCCAGCAGCAGCGGGCTTAACGAGCAGTACTTC.

This rearrangement joins TRBV28 to TRBJ2-3, with TRBD1 as a possible D gene (6 bases). CDR3 length: 15 amino acids. Germline V gives CDR1 MDHEN, CDR2 SYDVKM. Trimming left V 6 bases short and J 0 bases short, with 13 bases between. The chain's CDR3 is CASRRGTGSTDTQYF. The CDR3 DNA reads as TGTGCCAGCAGAAGGGGGACGGGTAGCACAGATACGCAGTATTTT. The full variable domain, in which reference TRBV28 and TRBJ2-3 provide the parts outside the CDR3, is DVKVTQSSRYLVKRTGEKVFLECVQDMDHENMFWYRQDPGLGLRLIYFSYDVKMKEKGDIPEGYSVSREKKERFSLILESASTNQTSMYLCASRRGTGSTDTQYFGPGTRLTVL.

The chain carries TRBV18 and TRBJ2-3; TRBD2 aligns across 9 bases. The trim removed 2 bases at V and 0 bases at J, leaving 9 bases unmatched. The CDR3 extends over 18 amino acids. Germline V gene sequence: CDR1 KGHSH, CDR2 LQKENI. The CDR3 spells CASSPRLAGITSTDTQYF. DNA of the CDR3: TGTGCCAGCTCACCAAGGCTAGCGGGGATCACTAGCACAGATACGCAGTATTTT.

The chain couples TRBV6-5 to TRBJ2-2; the D is unclear. This CDR3 is 13 amino acids long. The ends were cut back, 5 bases at V and 5 bases at J, with 9 bases in the middle. Germline values: CDR1 MNHEY, CDR2 SVGAGI. For the CDR3, the DNA is TGTGCCAGCAGTCCGACCTTAACCGGGGAGCTGTTTTTT. As protein: CASSPTLTGELFF.

This clone is a singleton in its sample. This chain links TRBV19 with TRBJ2-7, with D uncertain. In germline, CDR1 is LNHDA, CDR2 SQIVND (reference sequence). V lost 3 bases, J lost 2 bases, and 14 bases lay in between. The CDR3 sequence is 15 residues long. DNA for the CDR3: TGTGCCAGTAGTATTTTCAGTGGTTCGCCCTACGAGCAGTACTTC. Translating it yields CASSIFSGSPYEQYF. The full variable domain, in which reference TRBV19 and TRBJ2-7 provide the parts outside the CDR3, is DGGITQSPKYLFRKEGQNVTLSCEQNLNHDAMYWYRQDPGQGLRLIYYSQIVNDFQKGDIAEGYSVSREKKESFPLTVTSAQKNPTAFYLCASSIFSGSPYEQYFGPGTRLTVT.

The V call is TRBV7-2, the J call TRBJ1-1, with 7 bases identical to TRBD1. This CDR3 is 14 amino acids long. V lost 5 bases, J lost 0 bases, and 3 bases stayed unmatched. The germline V gene encodes CDR1 SGHTA and CDR2 FQGNSA. This CDR3 reads CASSEDRVNTEAFF. The CDR3 DNA is TGTGCCAGCAGCGAAGACAGGGTGAACACTGAAGCTTTCTTT.

J is TRBJ2-1 and V is TRBV24-1; 7 nucleotides match TRBD2. Trimming at V came to 4 bases and at J to 4 bases, leaving 12 bases not matched to a gene. The CDR3 spans 17 residues. In germline, CDR1 is KGHDR, CDR2 SFDVKD. This CDR3 reads CATSDGTRGGTYNEQFF. The DNA for the CDR3 is TGTGCCACCAGTGACGGTACTCGCGGGGGTACATACAATGAGCAGTTCTTC.

V usage is TRBV27 and J usage is TRBJ1-5; 7 positions agree with TRBD1. The CDR3 length is 17 residues. CDR1 and CDR2 from the germline V gene are MNHEY and SMNVEV (reference sequence). V was clipped by 2 bases and J by 4 bases; unmatched bases: 11. The CDR3 loop reads CASSLDWDSRTNQPQHF. In DNA form, the CDR3 reads TGTGCCAGCAGTTTAGATTGGGACAGCAGGACTAATCAGCCCCAGCATTTT.

The genes are TRBV7-2 and TRBJ2-2; D could derive from TRBD1 or TRBD2 (5 bases each). CDR1 is SGHTA and CDR2 is FQGNSA in the germline V gene. The CDR3 consists of 15 residues. Between the trimmed V and J ends, which lost 4 bases and 1 base, there was a span of 10 bases. This CDR3 is CASSSGRLNTGELFF. The CDR3 DNA is TGTGCCAGCAGCTCGGGACGCTTGAACACCGGGGAGCTGTTTTTT.

The J gene is TRBJ1-1, the V gene TRBV28; TRBD1 matches at 10 bases. The length of the CDR3 is 13 residues. CDR1 and CDR2 from the germline V gene are MDHEN and SYDVKM. Unmatched junction bases numbered 2, after V lost 2 bases and J lost 8 bases. Written as DNA, the CDR3 is TGTGCCAGCAGTTTAGGGACAGGGGTGGAAGCTTTCTTT. Translated: CASSLGTGVEAFF.

J is TRBJ1-3 and V is TRBV5-1, with 9 bases fitting TRBD1. J was trimmed by 7 bases and V by 2 bases; bases with no gene match: 16. Looked up from germline, CDR1 is SGHRS and CDR2 is YFSETQ. There are 18 residues in the CDR3. CDR3 residues: CASSFIPLGTGFLNTIYF. The CDR3 nucleotides read TGCGCCAGCAGCTTCATCCCTCTTGGGACAGGGTTTCTCAACACCATATATTTT. Full variable domain (rest looked up from reference TRBV5-1 and TRBJ1-3): KAGVTQTPRYLIKTRGQQVTLSCSPISGHRSVSWYQQTPGQGLQFLFEYFSETQRNKGNFPGRFSGRQFSNSRSEMNVSTLELGDSALYLCASSFIPLGTGFLNTIYFGEGSWLTVV.

V and J are TRBV27 and TRBJ2-1; weak D call: TRBD1 (7 bases). V lost 6 bases and J lost 10, with 10 bases in between. The CDR3 is 11 residues long. CDR1 and CDR2 from the germline V gene are MNHEY and SMNVEV (reference sequence). DNA of the CDR3: TGTGCCAGCAGGACAGGGAGGGAGCAGTTCTTC. Protein sequence: CASRTGREQFF.

The CDR3 region has the DNA TGTGCCAGCAGCTTAGGGGCAGGGGTCAGCTACACCTTC. Its translation: CASSLGAGVSYTF. The genes are TRBV11-2 and TRBJ1-2; tentatively, D is TRBD1 (6 bases). CDR1 is SGHAT, CDR2 FQNNGV, per germline. The ends were cut back, 1 base at V and 9 bases at J, with 12 bases in the middle. This CDR3 contains 13 residues.

The CDR3 loop reads CASSSSRDTQYF. CDR3 nucleotide sequence: TGTGCCAGCAGTTCTTCCCGGGATACGCAGTATTTT. The chain recombines TRBV6-1 with TRBJ2-3; D not resolved. The V gene lost 5 bases and the J gene lost 6 bases, with 9 bases spanning the gap. The CDR3 totals 12 residues. The germline V gene has CDR1 MNHNS and CDR2 SASEGT.

The chain employs TRBV10-3 and TRBJ2-1, with TRBD2 as a possible D gene (8 bases). Trimming removed 2 bases from V and 6 bases from J, with 17 bases in between. The CDR3 extends over 16 amino acids. The germline V gene has CDR1 ENHRY and CDR2 SYGVKD. The CDR3 sequence is CAISERGGTAGNEQFF. CDR3 DNA sequence: TGTGCCATCAGTGAGCGGGGGGGGACAGCAGGCAATGAGCAGTTCTTC.

The chain has TRBV5-4 and TRBJ2-7; 9 nucleotides line up with TRBD1. CDR3 size: 14 residues. Trimming at V came to 3 bases and at J to 3 bases, leaving 4 bases not matched to a gene. The V gene's germline CDR1 is SGHNT and CDR2 YYREEE (reference sequence). This chain's CDR3 is CASSSGTGSYEQYF. CDR3 nucleotides: TGTGCCAGCAGCTCGGGGACAGGGAGCTACGAGCAGTACTTC.